One sample yielded the 11 T cell receptor beta chains listed below, sequenced in a study of T cell responses to AZD1222 COVID-19 vaccine. Only in-frame clones appear in the TCRdb table, and some are missing; sequencing was by immunoSEQ multiplex PCR. The sample has some 140,000 clones, about 88% seen once; the top ten hold around 2.9%. The source was peripheral blood, collected on day 0 of AZD1222 vaccination. The receptors stem from an adult in good health.

The chain uses TRBV29-1 and TRBJ1-1, with 7 positions matching TRBD1. Looked up from germline, CDR1 is SQVTM and CDR2 is ANQGSEA. V shed 3 bases and J 0 bases; nucleotides not matched to a gene: 4. The CDR3 is made up of 14 amino acids. Here the CDR3 DNA reads TGCAGCGTTGAGACAGGGAGCATGAACACTGAAGCTTTCTTT. Translated, it gives CSVETGSMNTEAFF. The full variable domain, completed using reference TRBV29-1 and TRBJ1-1, is SAVISQKPSRDICQRGTSLTIQCQVDSQVTMMFWYRQQPGQSLTLIATANQGSEATYESGFVIDKFPISRPNLTFSTLTVSNMSPEDSSIYLCSVETGSMNTEAFFGQGTRLTVV.

The chain joins TRBV6-6 to TRBJ1-1; D uncertain. V lost 5 bases and J 0 bases, leaving 13 bases between the germline ends. The germline gives CDR1 MNHNY, CDR2 SVGAGI (reference sequence). This CDR3 region has 15 residues. In DNA form, the CDR3 reads TGTGCCAGCAGTCACCGAGACGGGATGAACACTGAAGCTTTCTTT. Translating gives CASSHRDGMNTEAFF.

This chain joins TRBV28 and TRBJ1-3, with a tentative D call TRBD1 (6 bases). Trimming removed 6 bases from V and 0 bases from J, with 15 bases in between. There are 16 residues in the CDR3. Germline-derived CDR1 and CDR2 are MDHEN and SYDVKM. CDR3 coding DNA: TGTGCCAGCAGATCAGAGACAGGCAGCTCTGGAAACACCATATATTTT. It is translated as CASRSETGSSGNTIYF.

The chain employs TRBV15 and TRBJ2-6; no definite D call. V was clipped by 3 bases and J by 0 bases, with 9 bases between them. The CDR3 has 16 residues. In germline, CDR1 is LNHNV, CDR2 YYDKDF (reference sequence). This CDR3 is CATSRNRASGANVLTF. Here the CDR3 DNA reads TGTGCCACCAGCAGGAACCGGGCCTCTGGGGCCAACGTCCTGACTTTC. The entire variable domain, with the rest obtained from reference TRBV15 and TRBJ2-6, is as follows: DAMVIQNPRYQVTQFGKPVTLSCSQTLNHNVMYWYQQKSSQAPKLLFHYYDKDFNNEADTPDNFQSRRPNTSFCFLDIRSPGLGDTAMYLCATSRNRASGANVLTFGAGSRLTVL.

V is TRBV7-2 and J is TRBJ1-6, with no clear D. Between the trimmed V and J ends, which lost 5 bases and 4 bases, there was a span of 9 bases. This CDR3 contains 14 residues. Germline V gene sequence: CDR1 SGHTA, CDR2 FQGNSA. DNA of the CDR3: TGTGCCAGCAGCCCTAGCCTATATAATTCACCCCTCCACTTT. Its translation is CASSPSLYNSPLHF.

The chain is built from TRBV18 and TRBJ2-7; TRBD2 is a possible D gene (6 bases). Germline CDR1 KGHSH, CDR2 LQKENI. Trimming left V 0 bases short and J 7 bases short, with 19 bases between. This CDR3 is built from 16 residues. This chain's CDR3 is CASSPPTRGNGGEQYF. The CDR3 DNA follows: TGTGCCAGCTCACCACCAACTCGAGGTAATGGGGGGGAGCAGTACTTC.

The chain employs TRBV18 and TRBJ2-2; D uncertain. The CDR3 consists of 14 residues. Trimming left V 1 base short and J 6 bases short, with 9 bases between. Germline V lookup: CDR1 KGHSH, CDR2 LQKENI. The CDR3 here is CASSPQTNSGELFF. The CDR3 DNA follows: TGTGCCAGCTCACCACAGACAAATTCCGGGGAGCTGTTTTTT.

The rearrangement links TRBV7-9 to TRBJ1-2, with TRBD1 matching 8 bases. Per the germline V gene, CDR1 is SEHNR and CDR2 is FQNEAQ (reference sequence). The CDR3 runs 14 residues. V lost 6 bases to trimming and J lost 3 bases; unmatched junction nucleotides: 6. CDR3 nucleotides: TGTGCCAGCAGGCAGGGGGCCGGGGACTATGGCTACACCTTC. Protein product: CASRQGAGDYGYTF.

This chain links TRBV28 with TRBJ1-6; no clear D gene. Germline CDR1 reads MDHEN; CDR2 reads SYDVKM. This CDR3 spans 14 amino acids. Trimming pared 3 bases from V and 10 bases from J, leaving 13 bases between. CDR3 nucleotide sequence: TGTGCCAGCAGTTTTCGAGCGGGGAGGTCACCCCTCCACTTT. Translating gives CASSFRAGRSPLHF.

The CDR3 sequence: CASRLGTRQGCEQYF. The CDR3 bases are TGTGCAAGTCGCTTAGGTACGAGACAGGGTTGCGAGCAGTACTTC. The rearrangement joins TRBV12-2 to TRBJ2-7; the table gives TRBD1 as D, unverified against the DNA. TRBV12-2 is a recognized pseudogene. The CDR3 has 15 amino acids.

This clone was detected only a few times. V is TRBV7-2 and J is TRBJ2-3; the D gene could be TRBD1 or TRBD2 (5 bases each). From germline, CDR1 is SGHTA and CDR2 FQGNSA. V lost 6 bases to trimming and J lost 2 bases, with 18 bases between them. The CDR3 has 16 residues. DNA for the CDR3: TGTGCCAGCAGGGGACCCGGGACCCGAGACACAGATACGCAGTATTTT. Translated, it gives CASRGPGTRDTDTQYF.